The clone carrying this T cell receptor beta chain has just a few counts. Its antigen remains unidentified. The sample providers were healthy Caucasian people from Russia, aged roughly 6 to 90. These data originate in a study of blood T cells in healthy people across ages. The CDR3 runs 13 residues. Trimming shortened V by 6 bases and J by 3 bases, and 15 bases separated the two germline ends. The germline gives CDR1 DFQATT, CDR2 SNEGSKA (reference sequence). Study-level findings and limits: Long-lived donors carried more naive CD4+ cells and greater diversity than aged donors. A roughly linear fall in TCR beta diversity per million T cells was seen with increasing age. Strong correlation existed between TCR beta diversity and naive T cell percentage.

Then a second PCR, running roughly 7 to 11 cycles, was carried out with a sample-barcoded 5' primer and a J-beta primer mix. TCRdb independently ran MiXCR on the 5' RACE reads; one entry per CDR3 protein. The data show some 710,000 distinct CDR3 sequences, with around 45% seen just once and roughly 20% held by the top ten. Sequenced material: blood. The chain combines TRBV20-1 with TRBJ2-7, with D perhaps matching TRBD1 (6 bases). This sequence originates from a man older than 75 in good health. The CDR3 sequence is CSASGTPNYEQYF. Written as DNA, the CDR3 is TGCAGTGCATCCGGGACACCCAACTACGAGCAGTACTTC.